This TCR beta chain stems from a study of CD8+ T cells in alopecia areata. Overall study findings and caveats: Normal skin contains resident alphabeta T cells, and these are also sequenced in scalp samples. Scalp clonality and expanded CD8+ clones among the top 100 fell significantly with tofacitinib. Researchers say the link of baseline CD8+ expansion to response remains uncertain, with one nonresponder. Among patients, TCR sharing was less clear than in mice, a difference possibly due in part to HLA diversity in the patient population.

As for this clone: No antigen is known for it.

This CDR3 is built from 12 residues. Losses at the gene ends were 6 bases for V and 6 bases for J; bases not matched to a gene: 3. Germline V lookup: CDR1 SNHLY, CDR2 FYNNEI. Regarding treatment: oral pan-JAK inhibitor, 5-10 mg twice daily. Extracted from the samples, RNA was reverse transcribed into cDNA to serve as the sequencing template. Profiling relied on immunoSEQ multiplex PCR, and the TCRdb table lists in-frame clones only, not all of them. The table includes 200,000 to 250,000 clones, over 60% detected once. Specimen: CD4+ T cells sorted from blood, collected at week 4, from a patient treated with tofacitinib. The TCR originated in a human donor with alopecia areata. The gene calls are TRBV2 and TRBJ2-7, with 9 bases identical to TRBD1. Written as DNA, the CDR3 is TGTGCCAGCAGGATACAGGGGGCCGAGCAGTACTTC. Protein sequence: CASRIQGAEQYF.